This is a list of T cell receptor beta chains from one sample in a study of blood T cell repertoires in COVID-19. The method was immunoSEQ multiplex PCR; TCRdb's version includes in-frame clones alone and lacks a portion of them. The sample consists of around 260,000 clones, around four fifths of them appearing once. Sequenced sample: peripheral blood. All receptors derive from a man in his 60s who had recovered from COVID-19. Each CDR3 is given with its conserved first and last residue. The D gene is left open where the match is weak. Size tells how often a clone was seen (once, few, many) or the class of an expanded clone, and some rows leave it out.

TRBV12-3/TRBV12-4	NA	TRBJ2-5	once	TGTGCCAGCAGTTTCAGCCAGGGGACCCAGTACTTC	CASSFSQGTQYF
TRBV2	NA	TRBJ2-5	NA	TGTGCCAGCACTTTCGGCAGGGCCCAAGAGACCCAGTACTTC	CASTFGRAQETQYF
TRBV5-8	TRBD1	TRBJ2-5	NA	TGTGCCAGCAGACCGGGACAGGGGATCCGGCAAGAGACCCAGTACTTC	CASRPGQGIRQETQYF
TRBV27	TRBD2	TRBJ2-1	NA	TGTGCCAGCAGTCCGCGACTAGCGGGAGGTCTCAATGAGCAGTTCTTC	CASSPRLAGGLNEQFF
TRBV29-1	NA	TRBJ2-2	once	TGCAGCGCTGGGTTGAGGGCCGGGGAGCTGTTTTTT	CSAGLRAGELFF
TRBV6-5	NA	TRBJ1-2	NA	TGTGCCAGCAGCTCTAACTATGGCTACACCTTC	CASSSNYGYTF
TRBV12-5	TRBD1	TRBJ1-1	NA	TGTGCTAGTGGTCCCTCAGGGGGCCACACTGAAGCTTTCTTT	CASGPSGGHTEAFF
TRBV11-2	TRBD2	TRBJ2-3	NA	TGTGCCAGCAGCTTACGGACTAGCGGGGGATTGGCAGATACGCAGTATTTT	CASSLRTSGGLADTQYF
TRBV24-1	TRBD1	TRBJ2-5	NA	TGTGCCACCAGTGACCCCTCGGACAGGAGAGAGACCCAGTACTTC	CATSDPSDRRETQYF
TRBV27	NA	TRBJ2-3	many	TGTGCCAGCAGCTCATCGCGGGTGATCACAGATACGCAGTATTTT	CASSSSRVITDTQYF
TRBV10-2	NA	TRBJ1-2	many	TGCGCCAGCAGTGCCTACGACTATGGCTACACCTTC	CASSAYDYGYTF
TRBV5-1	TRBD2	TRBJ2-2	NA	TGCGCCAGCAGCTACGGGGGGTCGAACACCGGGGAGCTGTTTTTT	CASSYGGSNTGELFF
TRBV15	TRBD1	TRBJ1-2	once	TGTGCCACCAGCAACCAGGACAGGGGCTCTATGAGCGGCTACACCTTC	CATSNQDRGSMSGYTF
TRBV5-1	NA	TRBJ2-7	NA	TGCGCCAGCAGCTTAACAGGGGGCGGCGGGAGGGTAAGTGGCGAGCAGTACTTC	CASSLTGGGGRVSGEQYF
TRBV5-1	TRBD2	TRBJ2-2	NA	TGCGCCAGCAGCGGGGAGCGGGGGGGCCGCACCGGGGAGCTGTTTTTT	CASSGERGGRTGELFF
TRBV6-4	TRBD1	TRBJ1-2	NA	TGTGCCAGCAGTCAGGACAGGGGCAACTATGGCTACACCTTC	CASSQDRGNYGYTF
TRBV2	NA	TRBJ2-7	NA	TGTGCCAGCAGTGGTCAGTACGAGCAGTACTTC	CASSGQYEQYF
TRBV4-2	TRBD1	TRBJ1-2	NA	TGTGCCAGCAGCCAATACAGGGGGTTTGGCTACACCTTC	CASSQYRGFGYTF
TRBV29-1	NA	TRBJ1-3	NA	TGCAGCGTTGAAGATCCAGGGACTGGAAACACCATATATTTT	CSVEDPGTGNTIYF
TRBV19	NA	TRBJ1-2	few	TGTGCCAGTAGTATCCAGGGGCGAGGGTTCAATGGCTACACCTTC	CASSIQGRGFNGYTF
TRBV18	NA	TRBJ2-7	NA	TGTGCCAGCTCACCAATAGACAGCGCCCGTGTCGAGCAGTACTTC	CASSPIDSARVEQYF
TRBV24-1	NA	TRBJ1-5	NA	TGTGCCACCAGTGATTTGAAGGGGAATCAGCCCCAGCATTTT	CATSDLKGNQPQHF
TRBV5-1	TRBD1	TRBJ1-2	NA	TGCGCCAGCAGTCGGACAGGGTCCTATGGCTACACCTTC	CASSRTGSYGYTF
TRBV19	NA	TRBJ1-4	NA	TGTGCCAGTAGGACGCGGGGGGCCTTAGAAAAACTGTTTTTT	CASRTRGALEKLFF
TRBV11-2	TRBD1	TRBJ2-1	NA	TGTGCCAGCAGCCAACTCAGGGGGCCGAACAATGAGCAGTTCTTC	CASSQLRGPNNEQFF
TRBV28	NA	TRBJ2-7	NA	TGTGCCAGTACGGGGTCAGGCTATCCCCTGAATTGGGAGCAGTACTTC	CASTGSGYPLNWEQYF
TRBV6-6	NA	TRBJ2-7	NA	TGTGCCAGCAGGATGGACCAGACAGACTACGAGCAGTACTTC	CASRMDQTDYEQYF
TRBV29-1	TRBD1	TRBJ1-4	NA	TGCAGCGTTGAACAGGGACAGGGCCTAGGAGAAAAACTGTTTTTT	CSVEQGQGLGEKLFF
TRBV19	TRBD2	TRBJ2-1	NA	TGTGCCAGTACCCCCCCGGGGGGGCGTGAGCAGTTCTTC	CASTPPGGREQFF
TRBV4-1	NA	TRBJ1-1	NA	TGCGCCAGCAGCCGAGGGACAACGGTGAACACTGAAGCTTTCTTT	CASSRGTTVNTEAFF
TRBV14	NA	TRBJ1-5	few	TGTGCCAGCAGCCAAGCCGGGTTGGGTCAGCCCCAGCATTTT	CASSQAGLGQPQHF
TRBV2	NA	TRBJ1-1	NA	TGTGCCAGCAGCCAAAACGAGCTTATCACGAACACTGAAGCTTTCTTT	CASSQNELITNTEAFF
TRBV7-7	TRBD2	TRBJ2-5	NA	TGTGCTAGCAGCCCCGCAGGGAGCGGGGGGGCGGGGACCCAGTACTTC	CASSPAGSGGAGTQYF
TRBV27	NA	TRBJ2-3	NA	TGTGCCAGCAGTAACTACAGGTCCACAGATACGCAGTATTTT	CASSNYRSTDTQYF
TRBV18	NA	TRBJ2-1	NA	TGTGCCAGCTCACCAGCTGGCAGAAATGCCTACAATGAGCAGTTCTTC	CASSPAGRNAYNEQFF
TRBV5-1	TRBD1	TRBJ1-2	once	TGCGCCAGCAGCTTGGCAGAGGGGGCCGATGGCTACACCTTC	CASSLAEGADGYTF